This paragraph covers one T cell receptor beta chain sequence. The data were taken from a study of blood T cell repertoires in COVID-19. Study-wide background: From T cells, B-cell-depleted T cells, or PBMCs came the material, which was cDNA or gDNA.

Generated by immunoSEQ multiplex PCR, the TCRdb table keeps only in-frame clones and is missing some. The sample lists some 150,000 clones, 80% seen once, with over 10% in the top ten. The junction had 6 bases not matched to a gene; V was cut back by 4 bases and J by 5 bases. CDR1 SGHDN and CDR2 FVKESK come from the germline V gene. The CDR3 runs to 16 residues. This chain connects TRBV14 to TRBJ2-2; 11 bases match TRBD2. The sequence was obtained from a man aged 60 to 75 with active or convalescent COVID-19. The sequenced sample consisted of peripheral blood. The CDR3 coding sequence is TGTGCCAGCAGCCGTACTAGCGGGAGTAGAACCGGGGAGCTGTTTTTT. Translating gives CASSRTSGSRTGELFF.